This TCR beta chain was captured in a study of T cell responses to AZD1222 COVID-19 vaccine. This clone has only one observation. Sequencing used immunoSEQ multiplex PCR; TCRdb keeps in-frame clones, though not all of them. The sample lists about 110,000 clones, 92% seen once, with around 1.2% in the top ten. CDR3 size: 18 residues. V lost 0 bases, J lost 0 bases, and 8 bases stayed unmatched. The germline V gene encodes CDR1 SGHTA and CDR2 FQGNSA. The TCR sequence derives from an adult in good health. This sequence joins TRBV7-2 and TRBJ2-7; the match to TRBD2 covers 10 bases. The sequences come from peripheral blood, collected on day 0 of AZD1222 vaccination. The CDR3 loop reads CASSLARVAGGRSYEQYF. The CDR3 nucleotides are TGTGCCAGCAGCTTAGCGAGAGTAGCGGGGGGCCGCTCCTACGAGCAGTACTTC.